One sample yielded the 20 T cell receptor beta chains listed below, sequenced in a study of blood T cell repertoires in COVID-19. Assay: immunoSEQ multiplex PCR; the TCRdb copy retains only in-frame clones and omits some. The sample yields about 79,000 clones, around nine tenths seen once. Sequencing input: peripheral blood. The source is a man in his 70s with active or convalescent COVID-19.

With respect to this clone: No DNA is shown, since the ends of the CDR3 on it are uncertain; the CDR3 is the one TCRdb lists. The chain joins TRBV5-5 to TRBJ2-7; the D call of TRBD1 is as the table states it, not checked on the DNA. Germline V gene sequence: CDR1 SGHKS, CDR2 YYEKEE (reference sequence). The CDR3 is 16 residues long, ends included. The CDR3 sequence: CASTSAAQGRSREQYF.

As DNA, the CDR3 is TGTGCCAGCAGTTTAACTAGCTGGACCGGGGAGCTGTTTTTT. Amino acids: CASSLTSWTGELFF. This sequence joins TRBV28 and TRBJ2-2; D may be TRBD2 (6 bases). Trimming pared 2 bases from V and 5 bases from J, leaving 9 bases between. Germline V gives CDR1 MDHEN, CDR2 SYDVKM. The CDR3 sequence is 14 residues long.

The chain combines TRBV28 with TRBJ1-1; a possible D gene is TRBD1 (5 bases). Trimming took 6 bases from V and 10 from J, leaving 9 bases between them. CDR1 MDHEN and CDR2 SYDVKM come from the germline V gene. The CDR3 is made up of 10 amino acids. CDR3 in amino acids: CASRQERAFF. In DNA, the CDR3 is TGTGCCAGCAGACAGGAGAGAGCTTTCTTT.

This clone was counted a single time. The V call is TRBV10-3, the J call TRBJ2-1, with D maybe TRBD1 (5 bases). CDR3 length equals 14 residues. V was clipped by 3 bases and J by 8 bases, with 14 bases between them. Germline CDR1 is ENHRY and CDR2 is SYGVKD. The chain's CDR3 is CAISDQGSVYEQFF. The CDR3 bases are TGTGCCATCAGTGACCAGGGAAGTGTCTATGAGCAGTTCTTC.

The genes are TRBV6-2 or TRBV6-3 and TRBJ1-2; 7 bases fit TRBD1. Germline CDR1 reads MNHEY; CDR2 reads SVGEGT. The CDR3 spans 17 residues. Trimming at V came to 2 bases and at J to 2 bases, leaving 11 bases not matched to a gene. The CDR3 is CASSYLGTVYANYGYTF. CDR3 nucleotide sequence: TGTGCCAGCAGTTACCTTGGGACAGTGTACGCGAACTATGGCTACACCTTC.

The rearrangement links TRBV6-5 to TRBJ2-7; the match to TRBD1 covers 8 bases. This CDR3 has 15 amino acids. The J segment lost 4 bases and the V segment lost 5 bases, leaving 10 bases of the junction unmatched. The germline gives CDR1 MNHEY, CDR2 SVGAGI. Here the CDR3 DNA reads TGTGCCAGCAGTCTGGGGACAGGTGAGGGATACGAGCAGTACTTC. This translates into CASSLGTGEGYEQYF.

The rearrangement uses TRBV18 and TRBJ2-6; 7 bases map to TRBD1. With V trimmed by 4 bases and J by 0 bases, 6 bases remained unmatched. The CDR3 sequence is 17 residues long. Germline V gives CDR1 KGHSH, CDR2 LQKENI. The CDR3 DNA follows: TGTGCCAGCTCACGGACAGGCTCGATCTCTGGGGCCAACGTCCTGACTTTC. Protein: CASSRTGSISGANVLTF. Full variable domain (outside the CDR3, taken from reference TRBV18 and TRBJ2-6): NAGVMQNPRHLVRRRGQEARLRCSPMKGHSHVYWYRQLPEEGLKFMVYLQKENIIDESGMPKERFSAEFPKEGPSILRIQQVVRGDSAAYFCASSRTGSISGANVLTFGAGSRLTVL.

This rearrangement joins TRBV27 to TRBJ2-1, with D perhaps matching TRBD2 (6 bases). Trimming cost V 3 bases and J 7 bases, with 13 bases left between them. CDR3 length: 14 residues. Germline CDR1 reads MNHEY; CDR2 reads SMNVEV (reference sequence). Written as DNA, the CDR3 is TGTGCCAGCAGTTTCAATTGGGCGGGGAATGAGCAGTTCTTC. Residues: CASSFNWAGNEQFF.

DNA for the CDR3: TGTGCCAGTAGGACGACAGGGAGAGCCAAAAACATTCAGTACTTC. Protein sequence: CASRTTGRAKNIQYF. This rearrangement joins TRBV19 to TRBJ2-4; 7 bases map to TRBD1. Losses at the gene ends were 6 bases for V and 0 bases for J; bases not matched to a gene: 5. Germline CDR1 is LNHDA and CDR2 is SQIVND (reference sequence). The CDR3 runs to 15 residues.

V gene TRBV28 combines with J gene TRBJ1-5; a weak D match, TRBD1 (5 bases). CDR3 size: 15 residues. The V gene lost 10 bases and the J gene lost 4 bases, with 20 bases spanning the gap. In germline, CDR1 is MDHEN, CDR2 SYDVKM. CDR3 protein: CATTSPVGGNQPQHF. The CDR3 DNA is TGTGCCACCACATCGCCGGTCGGGGGTAATCAGCCCCAGCATTTT.

This chain connects TRBV11-3 to TRBJ1-1; D is uncertain. The CDR3 spans 15 residues. Germline V gene lookup returns CDR1 SGHNT and CDR2 YENEEA. Deletions cut 4 bases from V and 5 bases from J, with 17 bases between. The CDR3 DNA reads TGTGCCAGCAGCTCCGGGTATGGGCGAGGGACTGAAGCTTTCTTT. This encodes CASSSGYGRGTEAFF.

The J gene is TRBJ1-2, the V gene TRBV30; D unresolved. Deletions cut 2 bases from V and 4 bases from J, with 11 bases between. This CDR3 has 13 amino acids. Germline V gives CDR1 GTSNPN, CDR2 SVGIG (reference sequence). DNA for the CDR3: TGTGCCTGGAGTCGAGGGATCGGCTATGGCTACACCTTC. As protein: CAWSRGIGYGYTF.

The J gene is TRBJ2-5, the V gene TRBV18, with TRBD2 as a possible D gene (6 bases). V lost 0 bases and J 4 bases, leaving 15 bases between the germline ends. The CDR3 loop spans 16 amino acids. Germline assignment: CDR1 KGHSH and CDR2 LQKENI. As DNA, the CDR3 is TGTGCCAGCTCACCACCGAGGAGGAGGGAACGAGAGACCCAGTACTTC. Its translation is CASSPPRRRERETQYF. Using reference TRBV18 and TRBJ2-5 for the parts outside the CDR3, the full variable domain is NAGVMQNPRHLVRRRGQEARLRCSPMKGHSHVYWYRQLPEEGLKFMVYLQKENIIDESGMPKERFSAEFPKEGPSILRIQQVVRGDSAAYFCASSPPRRRERETQYFGPGTRLLVL.

V and J are TRBV18 and TRBJ1-1, with a tentative D call TRBD1 (6 bases). This CDR3 comprises 14 residues. V gave up 3 bases and J gave up 5 bases, with 13 bases separating them. CDR1 and CDR2 from the germline V gene are KGHSH and LQKENI. CDR3 residues: CASSPLKGGTEAFF. The CDR3 DNA follows: TGTGCCAGCTCACCGTTAAAGGGGGGGACTGAAGCTTTCTTT.

The CDR3 loop is CASSSLGVSNQPQHF. The DNA for the CDR3 is TGTGCCAGTAGTTCCTTAGGAGTTTCCAATCAGCCCCAGCATTTT. This chain links TRBV19 with TRBJ1-5; D is unclear. V lost 5 bases to trimming and J lost 3 bases, with 14 bases between them. Germline-derived CDR1 and CDR2 are LNHDA and SQIVND (reference sequence). CDR3 length: 15 residues. The full variable domain, completed using reference TRBV19 and TRBJ1-5, is DGGITQSPKYLFRKEGQNVTLSCEQNLNHDAMYWYRQDPGQGLRLIYYSQIVNDFQKGDIAEGYSVSREKKESFPLTVTSAQKNPTAFYLCASSSLGVSNQPQHFGDGTRLSIL.

This clone was seen a few times. The V and J genes are TRBV24-1 and TRBJ2-3, with TRBD1 matching over 10 bases. The CDR3 totals 15 residues. Germline CDR1 is KGHDR and CDR2 is SFDVKD. V lost 6 bases to trimming and J lost 4 bases; unmatched junction nucleotides: 6. The DNA for the CDR3 is TGTGCCACCAGTCAGTGGGACAGGGGTTCAGATACGCAGTATTTT. Translated, it gives CATSQWDRGSDTQYF.

The V gene is TRBV19, the J gene TRBJ1-2; D gene ambiguous. Germline V gene lookup returns CDR1 LNHDA and CDR2 SQIVND (reference sequence). Trimming took off 8 bases at V and 2 bases at J, with 12 bases between the two ends. There are 13 residues in the CDR3. CDR3 protein: CASQLGVNYGYTF. CDR3 bases: TGTGCCAGTCAGCTCGGGGTGAACTATGGCTACACCTTC.

The chain joins TRBV6-1 to TRBJ1-1, with 9 bases identical to TRBD1. After removal of 1 base from V and 7 bases from J, the junction contained 4 bases not matched to a gene. From germline, CDR1 is MNHNS and CDR2 SASEGT. The CDR3 has 14 amino acids. CDR3 nucleotide sequence: TGTGCCAGCAGTGAAGACGGGACAGGGTTTGAAGCTTTCTTT. It translates to CASSEDGTGFEAFF.

As concerns this clone: Different DNA sequences within this sample yield the same CDR3. The chain is built from TRBV5-1 and TRBJ2-5; 11 nucleotides match TRBD2. Germline-derived CDR1 and CDR2 are SGHRS and YFSETQ. This CDR3 has 14 residues. The ends lost 4 bases at V and 5 bases at J; junction bases unmatched: 4. The CDR3 nucleotides are TGCGCCAGCAGCCTAGCGGGGGGTTCGGAGACCCAGTACTTC. Amino acids: CASSLAGGSETQYF.

The chain uses TRBV7-9 and TRBJ1-4; perhaps TRBD1 as D (6 bases). The V gene lost 5 bases and the J gene lost 5 bases, with 15 bases spanning the gap. The CDR3 extends over 15 amino acids. CDR1 is SEHNR, CDR2 FQNEAQ, per germline (reference sequence). CDR3 loop: CASSRTGTPNEKLFF. The DNA for the CDR3 is TGTGCCAGCAGCCGTACCGGGACACCAAATGAAAAACTGTTTTTT.